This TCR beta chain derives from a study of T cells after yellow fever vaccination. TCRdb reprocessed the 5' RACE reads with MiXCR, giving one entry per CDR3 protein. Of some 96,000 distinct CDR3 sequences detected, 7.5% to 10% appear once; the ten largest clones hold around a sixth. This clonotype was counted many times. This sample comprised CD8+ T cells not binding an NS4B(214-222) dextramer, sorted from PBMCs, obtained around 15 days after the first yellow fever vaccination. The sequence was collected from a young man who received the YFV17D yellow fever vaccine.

The CDR3 bases are TGTGCCAGCAGCCTGAAGGGTGAGCAGTTCTTC. It translates to CASSLKGEQFF. The genes are TRBV27 and TRBJ2-1; unclear D gene. Per germline, CDR1 MNHEY and CDR2 SMNVEV (reference sequence). Trimming shortened V by 6 bases and J by 9 bases, and 9 bases separated the two germline ends. CDR3 size: 11 residues.